One and the same sample provided the 16 T cell receptor beta chains below, sequenced in a study of blood T cells in healthy people across ages. Primed by a sample-barcoded 5' primer and a J-beta primer mix, a second PCR proceeded for 7 to 11 cycles. TCRdb ran MiXCR on the 5' RACE reads and lists one entry per CDR3 protein. The sample lists about 780,000 distinct CDR3 sequences, roughly 60% occurring once. The sample consisted of blood. The receptors stem from a man aged 25 to 40 in good health.

This clonotype has a handful of counts. This rearrangement joins TRBV29-1 to TRBJ2-5; D remains unclear. V gave up 3 bases and J gave up 5 bases, with 4 bases separating them. The CDR3 sequence is 10 residues long. CDR1 and CDR2 from the germline V gene are SQVTM and ANQGSEA. This CDR3 is CSVEVETQYF. Here the CDR3 DNA reads TGCAGCGTTGAGGTCGAGACCCAGTACTTC.

This clonotype was recorded a few times. The chain combines TRBV4-3 with TRBJ2-1, with D perhaps assigned TRBD1 or TRBD2 (6 bases each). Germline V lookup: CDR1 LGHNA, CDR2 YSLEER. The CDR3 loop spans 17 amino acids. The germline V and J ends were trimmed by 3 bases and 1 base, with 16 bases remaining between them. CDR3 sequence (DNA): TGCGCCAGCAGCCAGGAGAAGGGGGGAAAGTCCTACAATGAGCAGTTCTTC. Protein product: CASSQEKGGKSYNEQFF.

This clonotype occurred a few times. The chain is built from TRBV20-1 and TRBJ1-1, with D perhaps matching TRBD1 (6 bases). This CDR3 comprises 12 residues. The germline gives CDR1 DFQATT, CDR2 SNEGSKA (reference sequence). The V gene lost 6 bases and the J gene lost 1 base, with 9 bases spanning the gap. CDR3 in DNA: TGCAGTGCCGCGGACAGGAACACTGAAGCTTTCTTT. Its translation: CSAADRNTEAFF.

The V gene is TRBV25-1, the J gene TRBJ2-3; D not resolved. V was trimmed by 6 bases and J by 14 bases, leaving 15 bases between them. This CDR3 contains 11 residues. Germline CDR1 and CDR2: MGHDK and SYGVNS. As DNA, the CDR3 is TGTGCCAGCAGGGTGGGGATTATTGGGTATTTT. Its protein product is CASRVGIIGYF.

CDR3 amino acids: CASSYSQWEKLFF. Here the CDR3 DNA reads TGTGCCAGCAGTTACTCACAGTGGGAAAAACTGTTTTTT. J is TRBJ1-4 and V is TRBV6-5; D not certain. V gave up 0 bases and J gave up 8 bases, with 7 bases separating them. The CDR3 is 13 residues long. Germline assignment: CDR1 MNHEY and CDR2 SVGAGI.

The chain couples TRBV20-1 to TRBJ2-7; D unclear. Germline CDR1 is DFQATT and CDR2 is SNEGSKA (reference sequence). The CDR3 is 14 residues long. V was pared by 0 bases and J by 2 bases, with 11 bases between. CDR3 DNA: TGCAGTGCTAGAGACCCGACCGCCCCCTACGAGCAGTACTTC. As protein: CSARDPTAPYEQYF.

The J gene is TRBJ2-5, the V gene TRBV4-3, with 7 bases identical to TRBD2. V gave up 0 bases and J gave up 5 bases; unmatched junction bases: 9. Germline V gene data show CDR1 as LGHNA and CDR2 as YSLEER. This CDR3 has 16 residues. The CDR3 nucleotides read TGCGCCAGCAGCCAAGATCGGGCGGGGGTGGGGGAGACCCAGTACTTC. This codes for CASSQDRAGVGETQYF.

The chain employs TRBV6-6 and TRBJ2-1, with 11 positions matching TRBD1. The CDR3 sequence is 15 residues long. The junction had 5 bases not matched to a gene; V was cut back by 7 bases and J by 3 bases. CDR1 is MNHNY and CDR2 is SVGAGI in the germline V gene (reference sequence). Here the CDR3 DNA reads TGTGCCAGCATCCTTGGGACAGGGGGCTACAATGAGCAGTTCTTC. Its protein product is CASILGTGGYNEQFF.

The CDR3 spells CSARTGTGNRQPQHF. CDR3 sequence (DNA): TGCAGTGCGAGGACCGGGACAGGGAATCGGCAGCCCCAGCATTTT. The V call is TRBV20-1, the J call TRBJ1-5; 9 positions agree with TRBD1. The germline gives CDR1 DFQATT, CDR2 SNEGSKA (reference sequence). CDR3 size: 15 residues. V shed 6 bases and J 7 bases; nucleotides not matched to a gene: 13.

This chain joins TRBV7-2 and TRBJ2-7; D is perhaps TRBD1 (6 bases). Germline CDR1 is SGHTA and CDR2 is FQGNSA. The ends were cut back, 4 bases at V and 3 bases at J, with 13 bases in the middle. The CDR3 length is 14 residues. The CDR3 nucleotides read TGTGCCAGCAGCTCCCCACCGACAGGCTACGAGCAGTACTTC. Its protein is CASSSPPTGYEQYF.

The genes are TRBV4-3 and TRBJ2-5; 9 bases agree with TRBD1. J lost 11 bases, V lost 8 bases, and 18 bases had no gene match. CDR1 LGHNA and CDR2 YSLEER come from the germline V gene. This CDR3 contains 15 residues. Written as DNA, the CDR3 is TGCGCCAGCCAAACCGGGACAGGGAGGAACAATGAGCAGTACTTC. It yields the protein CASQTGTGRNNEQYF.

V and J are TRBV4-3 and TRBJ2-7; 7 bases map to TRBD1. Germline assignment: CDR1 LGHNA and CDR2 YSLEER. The ends lost 0 bases at V and 4 bases at J; junction bases unmatched: 9. The CDR3 extends over 16 amino acids. The CDR3 region has the DNA TGCGCCAGCAGCCAAGACCCGCAGGGGGTTCCTTACGAGCAGTACTTC. It is translated as CASSQDPQGVPYEQYF.

In DNA form, the CDR3 reads TGTGCCAGCAGCGTAGAACGTAACTCTGGGGCCAACGTCCTGACTTTC. Encoded protein: CASSVERNSGANVLTF. The chain has TRBV9 and TRBJ2-6; D is uncertain. The CDR3 loop spans 16 amino acids. Per the germline V gene, CDR1 is SGDLS and CDR2 is YYNGEE. V was clipped by 0 bases and J by 0 bases, with 7 bases between them.

This clonotype came up a few times. This sequence joins TRBV7-9 and TRBJ2-7; the D is unclear. CDR1 is SEHNR, CDR2 FQNEAQ, per germline (reference sequence). V lost 5 bases, J lost 0 bases, and 14 bases lay in between. The CDR3 spans 15 residues. The CDR3 loop reads CASSPKGRRSYEQYF. CDR3 bases: TGTGCCAGCAGCCCCAAGGGCCGACGCTCCTACGAGCAGTACTTC.

The table lists this clonotype with a few counts. The J gene is TRBJ2-5, the V gene TRBV12-3 or TRBV12-4, with D maybe TRBD2 (7 bases). This CDR3 spans 17 amino acids. Trimming removed 3 bases from V and 2 bases from J, with 19 bases in between. The CDR3 coding sequence is TGTGCCAGCAGTTTTCCGGGGCGGGGGCCGCTTCAAGAGACCCAGTACTTC. Encoded protein: CASSFPGRGPLQETQYF.

A few counts support this clonotype. This chain links TRBV20-1 with TRBJ2-1, with 8 nucleotides matching TRBD1. The CDR3 totals 16 residues. The J segment lost 5 bases and the V segment lost 3 bases, leaving 12 bases of the junction unmatched. CDR1 is DFQATT and CDR2 is SNEGSKA in the germline V gene (reference sequence). The CDR3 DNA follows: TGCAGTGCTAGTCATTCCGGACAGGGAAGGGACAATGAGCAGTTCTTC. As protein: CSASHSGQGRDNEQFF.